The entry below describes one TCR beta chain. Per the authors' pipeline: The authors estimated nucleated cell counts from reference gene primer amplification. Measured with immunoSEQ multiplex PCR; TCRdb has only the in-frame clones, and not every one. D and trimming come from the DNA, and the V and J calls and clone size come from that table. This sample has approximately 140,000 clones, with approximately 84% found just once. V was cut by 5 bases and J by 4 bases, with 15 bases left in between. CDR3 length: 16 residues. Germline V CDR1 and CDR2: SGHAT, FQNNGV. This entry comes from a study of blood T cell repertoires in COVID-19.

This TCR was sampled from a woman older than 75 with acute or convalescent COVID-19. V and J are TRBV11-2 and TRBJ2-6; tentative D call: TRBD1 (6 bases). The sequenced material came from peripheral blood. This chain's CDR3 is CASSNQGQLGANVLTF. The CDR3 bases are TGTGCCAGCAGCAACCAGGGGCAACTCGGGGCCAACGTCCTGACTTTC.